This T cell receptor beta chain was found in a study of early T cells in non-severe SARS-CoV-2 infection. The CDR3 is 14 amino acids. Germline assignment: CDR1 KGHDR and CDR2 SFDVKD. Deletions cut 4 bases from V and 6 bases from J, with 13 bases between. This clonotype has ten or more counts. Unique molecular identifiers were added to individual cDNA molecules. TCRdb reprocessed the 5' RACE reads via MiXCR and lists one record per CDR3 protein. Here the sample spans fewer than 60,000 distinct CDR3 sequences, roughly 12% being singletons. The gene calls are TRBV24-1 and TRBJ2-3; D is possibly TRBD2 (6 bases). What was sequenced was whole blood. The sequence derives from an adult who was a healthcare worker with PCR-confirmed SARS-CoV-2 infection or an uninfected control (not recorded which). CDR3 region: CATSDEFSGDTQYF. In DNA form, the CDR3 reads TGTGCCACCAGTGACGAGTTTAGCGGTGATACGCAGTATTTT.